This T cell receptor (beta chain) was sequenced during a study of T-cell reconstitution after alpha-beta-depleted transplantation in children. Study observations and caveats: T cells produced anew were the main source of T-cell counts and diversity one year after transplant. From surviving recipient T cells and thymic progenitors came the high day-60 TCRbeta diversity observed in some patients. Reportedly, roughly two months post-transplant, alpha-beta T cells arose from several hundred expanded graft clones.

Preparation of the TCRbeta library involved a method that used unique molecular identifiers. In TCRdb, the PCR reads were re-called with MiXCR into one record per CDR3 protein. This sample has around 300,000 distinct CDR3 sequences, with under 14% found just once. This clonotype has a count of ten or more. Its antigen is currently unknown. Losses at the gene ends were 5 bases for V and 2 bases for J; bases not matched to a gene: 12. CDR3 size: 17 residues. Germline loops: CDR1 SEHNR, CDR2 FQNEAQ (reference sequence). The material was peripheral blood, obtained 180 days after TCRalphabeta/CD19-depleted stem cell transplant. The chain links TRBV7-9 to TRBJ1-5, with 7 bases matching TRBD1. The TCR comes from a male patient under 10 years old who had a stem cell transplant for chronic granulomatous disease, so the T cells may come from the graft donor. CDR3 in amino acids: CASSLGGTGVGNQPQHF. The CDR3 DNA is TGTGCCAGCAGCCTCGGGGGAACAGGGGTCGGCAATCAGCCCCAGCATTTT.